Sample share makes the clone carrying this TCR beta chain medium-sized. What it binds is unknown. The CDR3 is made up of 11 amino acids. The germline V gene has CDR1 LGHNA and CDR2 YSLEER. The ends were cut back, 1 base at V and 6 bases at J, with 1 base in the middle. This specimen belongs to a study of neurological immune-mediated disorders. General study findings and limits: Across subjects, expanded clones had no CDR3 amino acid sequences in common, pointing to private repertoires in all groups. HTLV-1-associated myelopathy had the most TCR clonal expansion, and multiple sclerosis had the least, less than healthy controls.

5'RACE with 10-nucleotide random UMIs produced the cDNA. TCRdb redid the calling of the 5' RACE reads with MiXCR, one entry per CDR3 protein. Here the sample spans some 4,500 distinct CDR3 sequences, around 22% being singletons. Input was about a million sorted T cells, either CD4+ or CD8+. Sequenced input: CD8+ T cells from blood. This sequence was found in a woman in her fifties or sixties with HTLV-1-associated myelopathy (HAM/TSP). The rearrangement joins TRBV4-3 to TRBJ2-1; D unclear. CDR3 in DNA: TGCGCCAGCAGCCAAGGCAATGAGCAGTTCTTC. It codes for CASSQGNEQFF.